This T cell receptor (beta chain) was captured in a study of beta chain features in type 1 diabetes. About the research overall: Sorted cells, 107,917,701 in number, were examined across all samples.

With regard to this clone: No antigen is known for it. Distinct nucleotide sequences in the sample also encode this CDR3.

Expressed TCRB transcripts got sequenced, as all isolated RNA was reverse transcribed. Approximately 3.6 million reads was the average for naive, central memory and regulatory T cell samples. Sequenced by immunoSEQ multiplex PCR; TCRdb stores in-frame clones only, minus some. The sample gives hundreds of thousands of clones, roughly 15% of which show up once; around 7% is in the top ten. Cell sorting via CD45RO/CCR7/CD25/CD127/CD95/CD27 was performed to obtain CD4+ naive, central memory, regulatory and stem cell-like memory cells. Broader study findings: When Type 1 diabetes patients were examined, their TCRB CDR3s proved moderately but significantly shorter in all four CD4+ subsets.

Germline V CDR1 and CDR2: SEHNR, FQNEAQ (reference sequence). The CDR3 covers 13 residues. V lost 1 base and J 7 bases, leaving 7 bases between the germline ends. This chain joins TRBV7-9 and TRBJ1-4; D not resolved. Sequenced sample: central memory CD4+ T cells from blood. The clonotype was recovered from a man aged 25 to 40 in good health. CDR3 nucleotide sequence: TGTGCCAGCAGCTTAGGCGGCAGTGAAAAACTGTTTTTT. This encodes CASSLGGSEKLFF.